One sample yielded the 28 T cell receptor beta chains listed below, sequenced in a study of T cells in Graves' hyperthyroidism and ophthalmopathy (dated by TCRdb to between 2018 and 2021). Libraries came from multiplex PCR. Reads for this sample came from an Illumina HiSeq 2000. TCR beta CDR3 regions were amplified from RNA transcripts. A first-round RT-PCR of the TCR CDR3 used the HTBI primer set with the Qiagen OneStep RT-PCR kit. The public sequencing data were trimmed at Q25 with fastp and processed into clonotypes with MiXCR by TCRdb, which kept only in-frame beta chains. A single entry per CDR3 protein holds the most common genes and DNA from its merged rows. Across this sample there are under 250,000 distinct CDR3 sequences, with around 24% seen only once. Of the sample, about a third is held by the ten largest clones. The sequenced material came from blood. These receptor sequences come from a woman between 35 and 50 years old with Graves' ophthalmopathy.

This clonotype appeared many times. The chain joins TRBV19 to TRBJ1-2; unclear D gene. From germline, CDR1 is LNHDA and CDR2 SQIVND (reference sequence). The CDR3 is 12 residues long. Trimming cost V 8 bases and J 3 bases, with 10 bases left between them. The DNA for the CDR3 is TGTGCCAGTTCATTTCGGGACTATGGCTACACCTTC. This translates into CASSFRDYGYTF.

In this sample, this clonotype turned up many times. The CDR3 does not close with the conserved phenylalanine or tryptophan, likely indicating a read error. The J gene is TRBJ1-1, the V gene TRBV29-1, with D uncertain. V lost 2 bases, J lost 0 bases, and 13 bases lay in between. The CDR3 is 15 amino acids. Per germline, CDR1 SQVTM and CDR2 ANQGSEA. The CDR3 bases are TGCAGCGTTGAACAGATTAGTATCATGAACACTGAAGCTTTCTCT. Encoded protein: CSVEQISIMNTEAFS.

This clonotype was seen a handful of times. The rearrangement uses TRBV11-1 and TRBJ2-7; weak D call: TRBD2 (6 bases). CDR3 length: 16 amino acids. Trimming took off 5 bases at V and 5 bases at J, with 22 bases between the two ends. Germline V gives CDR1 SGHAT, CDR2 FQDESV (reference sequence). The DNA for the CDR3 is TGTGCCAGCAGCATTGGAGCCGGGACTGTAAAGGACGAGCAGTACTTC. Translating it yields CASSIGAGTVKDEQYF.

This clonotype was seen repeatedly, ten times or more. The chain links TRBV6-1 to TRBJ2-5; 9 positions match TRBD1. The J segment lost 4 bases and the V segment lost 2 bases, leaving 17 bases of the junction unmatched. CDR3 size: 19 residues. The germline V gene encodes CDR1 MNHNS and CDR2 SASEGT. CDR3 nucleotides: TGTGCCAGCAGTGAATATACAGGGGGCGCGGGGCCCTCGGGAGAGACCCAGTACTTC. Translating gives CASSEYTGGAGPSGETQYF.

This rearrangement joins TRBV14 to TRBJ1-2; 8 bases map to TRBD1. This CDR3 contains 13 residues. CDR1 and CDR2 from the germline V gene are SGHDN and FVKESK. The junction had 4 bases not matched to a gene; V was cut back by 4 bases and J by 6 bases. CDR3 loop: CASSPGTGHGYTF. The CDR3, as DNA: TGTGCCAGCAGCCCCGGGACAGGACATGGCTACACCTTC.

This clonotype occurred many times. The chain is built from TRBV2 and TRBJ1-1; 7 bases agree with TRBD1. Germline lookup yields CDR1 SNHLY and CDR2 FYNNEI. The V gene end was trimmed by 7 bases and the J gene end by 7 bases; junction bases not matched to a gene: 9. This CDR3 contains 13 residues. The CDR3 is CASTYLQGVEAFF. The CDR3 DNA is TGTGCCAGCACCTACCTGCAGGGGGTTGAAGCTTTCTTT.

There are many counts of this clonotype. The V gene is TRBV2, the J gene TRBJ2-1; 7 bases are a match to TRBD2. CDR1 and CDR2 from the germline V gene are SNHLY and FYNNEI. The CDR3 spans 14 residues. The V and J ends lost 8 bases and 0 bases, in that order; junction bases with no gene match: 4. The CDR3 bases are TGTGCCAGCGAGCGGGACGACTCCTACAATGAGCAGTTCTTC. This translates into CASERDDSYNEQFF. Based on the CDR3 plus reference TRBV2 and TRBJ2-1, the full variable domain is EPEVTQTPSHQVTQMGQEVILRCVPISNHLYFYWYRQILGQKVEFLVSFYNNEISEKSEIFDDQFSVERPDGSNFTLKIRSTKLEDSAMYFCASERDDSYNEQFFGPGTRLTVL.

This clonotype was seen repeatedly, ten times or more. This CDR3 is missing its conserved last phenylalanine or tryptophan, likely due to a read error. The chain recombines TRBV27 with TRBJ1-6; D remains ambiguous. This CDR3 region has 13 residues. Germline CDR1 reads MNHEY; CDR2 reads SMNVEV (reference sequence). The V end lost 2 bases, the J end lost 6 bases, and 5 bases lay between the germline ends. The DNA for the CDR3 is TGTGCCAGCAGTTTAAAGGTTAATTCACCCCTCCACCTT. Its protein product is CASSLKVNSPLHL.

V gene TRBV19 combines with J gene TRBJ1-2, with 8 bases aligning to TRBD1. The germline V gene encodes CDR1 LNHDA and CDR2 SQIVND (reference sequence). V shed 5 bases and J 5 bases; nucleotides not matched to a gene: 7. The CDR3 spans 14 residues. The CDR3 DNA is TGTGCCAGTAGTCCGCGGGACAGGTGGTATGGCTACACCTTC. As protein: CASSPRDRWYGYTF.

The chain couples TRBV11-2 to TRBJ2-5; 8 bases are a match to TRBD2. The CDR3 contains 18 residues. Germline assignment: CDR1 SGHAT and CDR2 FQNNGV. The V segment lost 5 bases and the J segment 1 base; nucleotides outside the gene matches: 15. The CDR3 nucleotides are TGTGCCAGCAGCCCCACCTCTCTCGTAGCGGGGACCCAAGAGACCCAGTACTTC. Amino acids: CASSPTSLVAGTQETQYF.

This clonotype occurred many times. The chain carries TRBV19 and TRBJ1-5; 12 bases line up with TRBD1. Germline CDR1 and CDR2: LNHDA and SQIVND (reference sequence). The CDR3 is made up of 15 amino acids. V was clipped by 5 bases and J by 7 bases; unmatched bases: 6. CDR3 protein: CASSPRDRGRQPQHF. CDR3 coding DNA: TGTGCCAGTAGTCCACGGGACAGGGGGCGACAGCCCCAGCATTTT.

At least ten counts were recorded for this clonotype. The chain combines TRBV20-1 with TRBJ1-1; maybe TRBD1 (6 bases). Trimming cost V 1 base and J 0 bases, with 9 bases left between them. This CDR3 spans 14 amino acids. Germline V gives CDR1 DFQATT, CDR2 SNEGSKA (reference sequence). The CDR3: CSARGRGMNTEAFF. The CDR3 region has the DNA TGCAGTGCTAGAGGCAGGGGAATGAACACTGAAGCTTTCTTT.

This clonotype was counted many times. The V gene is TRBV5-6, the J gene TRBJ1-1; D remains ambiguous. V was shortened by 1 base and J by 1 base, with 8 bases between the two germline ends. This CDR3 has 14 residues. The V gene's germline CDR1 is SGHDT and CDR2 YYEEEE. The CDR3 DNA reads as TGTGCCAGCAGCTTGAACTCCTGGAACACTGAAGCTTTCTTT. This translates into CASSLNSWNTEAFF.

This chain uses TRBV11-2 with TRBJ2-5, with D perhaps matching TRBD1 (6 bases). The V and J ends lost 5 bases and 10 bases respectively, with 29 bases between them. Germline values: CDR1 SGHAT, CDR2 FQNNGV. This CDR3 contains 17 residues. The CDR3 DNA is TGTGCCAGCAGCGTACCCCTTTGGCTGGGGGCAGGTGGGGACCAGTACTTC. It translates to CASSVPLWLGAGGDQYF.

In its sample, this clonotype was seen many times. The chain carries TRBV4-2 and TRBJ2-7; no firm D call. The CDR3 is 14 residues long. Trimming cost V 1 base and J 2 bases, with 9 bases left between them. CDR1 and CDR2 from the germline V gene are LGHNA and YNFKEQ. Here the CDR3 DNA reads TGTGCCAGCAGCCAAGCGGATGTCACCTACGAGCAGTACTTC. Protein: CASSQADVTYEQYF.

The chain carries TRBV7-2 and TRBJ1-5; tentative D call: TRBD1 (6 bases). The CDR3 has 15 amino acids. V lost 2 bases, J lost 1 base, and 9 bases lay in between. The germline V gene has CDR1 SGHTA and CDR2 FQGNSA. The CDR3 is CASSLFTGSNQPQHF. The CDR3, as DNA: TGTGCCAGCAGCTTATTTACAGGGAGCAATCAGCCCCAGCATTTT.

This clonotype was found many times. The CDR3 protein is CASSETGAGTEAFF. The CDR3 nucleotides read TGTGCCAGCAGCGAGACAGGGGCGGGCACTGAAGCTTTCTTT. This chain joins TRBV9 and TRBJ1-1; 8 bases align to TRBD1. CDR3 length equals 14 residues. The V and J ends lost 3 bases and 4 bases, in that order; junction bases with no gene match: 5. Germline CDR1 reads SGDLS; CDR2 reads YYNGEE.

This clonotype came up many times. A much larger clone sits a single nucleotide away, making a read error possible. This rearrangement joins TRBV2 to TRBJ2-2; TRBD1 agrees at 10 bases. The germline gives CDR1 SNHLY, CDR2 FYNNEI. Losses at the gene ends were 4 bases for V and 6 bases for J; bases not matched to a gene: 2. The CDR3 is 14 amino acids. Here the CDR3 DNA reads TGTGCCAGCAGTGCCGGGACAGGGGCCGGGGAGCTGTTTTTT. Translated: CASSAGTGAGELFF. The entire variable domain, with the rest obtained from reference TRBV2 and TRBJ2-2, is as follows: EPEVTQTPSHQVTQMGQEVILRCVPISNHLYFYWYRQILGQKVEFLVSFYNNEISEKSEIFDDQFSVERPDGSNFTLKIRSTKLEDSAMYFCASSAGTGAGELFFGEGSRLTVL.

This CDR3 reads CASTLGYEQYF. CDR3 coding DNA: TGTGCCAGCACATTAGGGTACGAGCAGTACTTC. V and J are TRBV28 and TRBJ2-7; D gene ambiguous. Trimming took 7 bases from V and 4 from J, leaving 8 bases between them. Germline V gene lookup returns CDR1 MDHEN and CDR2 SYDVKM. The CDR3 extends over 11 amino acids.

This clonotype was detected ten times or more. V gene TRBV7-6 combines with J gene TRBJ1-1; no firm D call. The ends were cut back, 7 bases at V and 3 bases at J, with 24 bases in the middle. This CDR3 comprises 17 residues. Per the germline V gene, CDR1 is SGHVS and CDR2 is FNYEAQ. The CDR3 spells CASTPERNSNWDTEAFF. CDR3 in DNA: TGTGCCAGCACCCCTGAACGAAACAGCAACTGGGACACTGAAGCTTTCTTT.

This clonotype was detected a few times. This chain connects TRBV12-3 or TRBV12-4 to TRBJ1-1; D not resolved. Trimming stripped 6 bases from V and 9 bases from J, with 14 bases between. This CDR3 has 12 amino acids. CDR3 protein: CASSQVVRKAFF. DNA of the CDR3: TGTGCCAGCAGCCAGGTCGTAAGGAAAGCTTTCTTT.

This chain connects TRBV7-8 to TRBJ1-2; D unresolved. In germline, CDR1 is SGHVS, CDR2 FQNEAQ. The germline V and J ends were trimmed by 2 bases and 4 bases, with 17 bases remaining between them. This CDR3 is built from 16 residues. The chain's CDR3 is CASSLNRRGLSYGYTF. DNA for the CDR3: TGTGCCAGCAGCTTAAACCGACGCGGGCTCAGCTATGGCTACACCTTC.

There are many counts of this clonotype. The chain employs TRBV9 and TRBJ1-1; D may be TRBD1 (6 bases). The CDR3 has 14 residues. CDR1 is SGDLS, CDR2 YYNGEE, per germline. Deletions cut 7 bases from V and 1 base from J, with 14 bases between. In DNA form, the CDR3 reads TGTGCCAGCGCGGGGGGGCACTCGAACACTGAAGCTTTCTTT. The encoded protein is CASAGGHSNTEAFF.

This clonotype was seen at least ten times. The chain recombines TRBV25-1 with TRBJ2-5; D gene uncertain. CDR3 length: 18 amino acids. The V gene's germline CDR1 is MGHDK and CDR2 SYGVNS. Trimming removed 8 bases at V and 3 bases at J, with 28 bases between. The CDR3 reads CASYRAGAGVNRKETQYF. CDR3 nucleotides: TGTGCCAGCTATAGGGCAGGAGCAGGAGTTAATAGAAAAGAGACCCAGTACTTC.

This clonotype has a count of ten or more. V usage is TRBV6-1 and J usage is TRBJ2-5; possible D gene TRBD1, 5 bases. V was clipped by 4 bases and J by 1 base, with 13 bases between them. Germline V CDR1 and CDR2: MNHNS, SASEGT. This CDR3 comprises 15 residues. The CDR3 DNA reads as TGTGCCAGCAGTGTTCTACAGGCTCTCCAAGAGACCCAGTACTTC. As protein: CASSVLQALQETQYF.

This clonotype was seen at least ten times. The chain carries TRBV20-1 and TRBJ2-7, with D possibly TRBD2 on 5 matching bases. The V gene lost 5 bases and the J gene lost 2 bases, with 7 bases spanning the gap. The CDR3 length is 11 residues. Germline values: CDR1 DFQATT, CDR2 SNEGSKA (reference sequence). The CDR3: CSAQTTYEQYF. CDR3 coding DNA: TGCAGTGCTCAGACTACCTACGAGCAGTACTTC.

This clonotype was recorded at least ten times. The chain couples TRBV9 to TRBJ1-2, with D possibly being TRBD1 (6 bases). The germline V gene has CDR1 SGDLS and CDR2 YYNGEE. The CDR3 covers 19 residues. Trimming pared 0 bases from V and 2 bases from J, leaving 23 bases between. DNA of the CDR3: TGTGCCAGCAGCGTAGGTTCAGCAGGGGCGGACCGGAAGAACTATGGCTACACCTTC. It specifies CASSVGSAGADRKNYGYTF. The full variable domain, its missing parts supplied by reference TRBV9 and TRBJ1-2, is DSGVTQTPKHLITATGQRVTLRCSPRSGDLSVYWYQQSLDQGLQFLIQYYNGEERAKGNILERFSAQQFPDLHSELNLSSLELGDSALYFCASSVGSAGADRKNYGYTFGSGTRLTVV.

The sample holds many counts of this clonotype. The rearrangement uses TRBV7-2 and TRBJ2-5, with 10 bases identical to TRBD1. V trimming: 1 base; J trimming: 5 bases; junction bases outside the gene matches: 19. The CDR3 has 20 residues. CDR1 SGHTA and CDR2 FQGNSA come from the germline V gene. CDR3 sequence: CASSLVLGQGFWSHGETQYF. CDR3 nucleotide sequence: TGTGCCAGCAGCTTAGTGCTGGGACAGGGGTTTTGGTCGCACGGCGAGACCCAGTACTTC. Full variable domain (missing parts from reference TRBV7-2 and TRBJ2-5): GAGVSQSPSNKVTEKGKDVELRCDPISGHTALYWYRQSLGQGLEFLIYFQGNSAPDKSGLPSDRFSAERTGGSVSTLTIQRTQQEDSAVYLCASSLVLGQGFWSHGETQYFGPGTRLLVL.